What follows are 2 T cell receptor beta chains derived from one specimen sequenced in a study of blood T cell repertoires in COVID-19. Profiling relied on immunoSEQ multiplex PCR, and the TCRdb table lists in-frame clones only, not all of them. The profile covers about 90,000 clones, with 86% appearing a single time and over 1.5% taken by the ten largest. Sequencing was done on a sample of peripheral blood. All receptors come from an elderly man with acute or convalescent COVID-19.

The chain couples TRBV5-1 to TRBJ2-7; TRBD2 aligns across 11 bases. Looked up from germline, CDR1 is SGHRS and CDR2 is YFSETQ. With 2 bases clipped from V and 5 bases from J, the junction kept 3 bases outside the gene matches. The CDR3 is made up of 14 amino acids. Here the CDR3 DNA reads TGCGCCAGCAGCTTCACTAGCGGGAGCAACGAGCAGTACTTC. This codes for CASSFTSGSNEQYF.

The chain uses TRBV10-3 and TRBJ1-6; D not resolved. This CDR3 contains 15 residues. The germline CDR1 and CDR2 sequences are ENHRY and SYGVKD. V was clipped by 0 bases and J by 7 bases, with 10 bases between them. The CDR3 sequence: CAISESIGPNSPLHF. DNA of the CDR3: TGTGCCATCAGTGAGTCGATCGGTCCGAATTCACCCCTCCACTTT.